This TCR beta chain is from a study of cytomegalovirus exposure and HLA in healthy donors. Background on the study: The study's early data release held approximately 91 million unique TCRs from HLA-typed donors. Notes on the study in general: It was only CMV serostatus that was available as immune exposure information. It was 150 to 200 TCR beta chains that were listed as cytomegalovirus-associated. Within an earlier analysis, most TCR beta V segments proved productive either about 90% or about 30% of the time.

Vbeta (60) and Jbeta (13) primers were used in the PCR. TCRdb keeps only in-frame clones here, not all; method: immunoSEQ multiplex PCR. Here the sample spans about 140,000 clones, about 80% being singletons. V was clipped by 10 bases and J by 1 base, with 17 bases between them. This CDR3 spans 14 amino acids. Germline V gene data show CDR1 as MDHEN and CDR2 as SYDVKM. For this clone: Its antigen is still unknown.

The source material was PBMCs. The V gene is TRBV28, the J gene TRBJ2-7; maybe TRBD1 (6 bases). This sequence was found in a man aged 40-49 years in good health and CMV-seronegative. The CDR3 region is CAISEQGRSYEQYF. CDR3 nucleotides: TGTGCCATTTCGGAACAGGGAAGATCCTACGAGCAGTACTTC.